Below, 27 T cell receptor beta chains from the same sample are listed, as sequenced in a study of cytomegalovirus exposure and HLA in healthy donors. Primers for the PCR totalled 60 Vbeta and 13 Jbeta. Clones were read by immunoSEQ multiplex PCR, and TCRdb kept only the in-frame ones, dropping some. Of 37,000 or so clones in the sample, about four fifths are singletons; the top ten hold about a tenth. The specimen was PBMCs. The receptors originated from a woman aged 35 to 49 in good health and CMV-seronegative.

The chain is built from TRBV7-3 and TRBJ1-1; D might be TRBD1 (6 bases). This CDR3 region has 15 residues. Trimming took off 2 bases at V and 1 base at J, with 11 bases between the two ends. The germline gives CDR1 SGHTA, CDR2 FQGTGA. CDR3 amino acids: CASSLDRLTNTEAFF. The DNA of the CDR3 is TGTGCCAGCAGCTTAGACAGGTTAACGAACACTGAAGCTTTCTTT.

This clone has just one count. The CDR3 DNA sequence: TGTGCCAGCAGCGTAGCCCCCAGGGGTGGCACAGATACGCAGTATTTT. Residues: CASSVAPRGGTDTQYF. The V and J genes are TRBV9 and TRBJ2-3; a possible D gene is TRBD1 (6 bases). Germline assignment: CDR1 SGDLS and CDR2 YYNGEE. The CDR3 covers 16 residues. V was cut by 0 bases and J by 1 base, with 12 bases left in between.

The chain couples TRBV9 to TRBJ1-4; 8 nucleotides match TRBD1. This CDR3 has 15 residues. After removal of 3 bases from V and 4 bases from J, the junction contained 5 bases not matched to a gene. Germline CDR1 SGDLS, CDR2 YYNGEE. In DNA, the CDR3 is TGTGCCAGCAGCGAAGGACAGGGAGATAATGAAAAACTGTTTTTT. Protein sequence: CASSEGQGDNEKLFF.

The chain employs TRBV7-9 and TRBJ1-1, with 7 bases aligning to TRBD1. Losses at the gene ends were 1 base for V and 7 bases for J; bases not matched to a gene: 6. Germline V gives CDR1 SEHNR, CDR2 FQNEAQ (reference sequence). CDR3 size: 14 residues. This CDR3 reads CASSLGLGQVEAFF. CDR3 bases: TGTGCCAGCAGCTTAGGTTTAGGACAGGTTGAAGCTTTCTTT.

This chain links TRBV12-5 with TRBJ1-1; D unclear. Germline values: CDR1 LGHNT, CDR2 FRNRAP. This CDR3 is 14 amino acids long. V gave up 4 bases and J gave up 1 base, with 10 bases separating them. The CDR3 DNA reads TGTGCTAGTGGTTCACCAGGAGGGAACACTGAAGCTTTCTTT. Residues: CASGSPGGNTEAFF.

This chain links TRBV21-1 with TRBJ1-2; TRBD1, the D gene given by the table, was not confirmed from the DNA. TRBV21-1 is a recognized pseudogene. CDR3 size: 14 residues. The CDR3 nucleotides are TGTGCCAGCAGCATGCTCCGGGACAGGGGGTATGACACCTTC. It specifies CASSMLRDRGYDTF.

In its sample, this clone was seen a few times. The chain combines TRBV5-1 with TRBJ2-5; tentatively, D is TRBD2 (6 bases). The ends were cut back, 0 bases at V and 1 base at J, with 7 bases in the middle. CDR1 is SGHRS and CDR2 is YFSETQ in the germline V gene. The CDR3 consists of 14 residues. CDR3 region: CASSLGGVQETQYF. CDR3 in DNA: TGCGCCAGCAGCTTGGGCGGGGTCCAAGAGACCCAGTACTTC.

The V gene is TRBV6-1, the J gene TRBJ1-2; the match to TRBD1 covers 7 bases. Losses at the gene ends were 4 bases for V and 4 bases for J; bases not matched to a gene: 12. Germline V gene data show CDR1 as MNHNS and CDR2 as SASEGT. The CDR3 has 16 residues. Here the CDR3 reads CASSGYSMRTGYGYTF. CDR3 sequence (DNA): TGTGCCAGCAGTGGATATAGTATGAGGACAGGCTATGGCTACACCTTC.

As DNA, the CDR3 is TGTGCCAGTAGTATAAACAGGCTCGGGAATGAGCAGTTCTTC. Translated: CASSINRLGNEQFF. V and J are TRBV19 and TRBJ2-1, with D possibly being TRBD1 (5 bases). The CDR3 sequence is 14 residues long. V lost 2 bases to trimming and J lost 7 bases, with 12 bases between them. CDR1 LNHDA and CDR2 SQIVND come from the germline V gene (reference sequence).

This clone turned up a few times. V gene TRBV11-2 combines with J gene TRBJ2-3, with D perhaps matching TRBD1 (6 bases). This CDR3 is 18 amino acids long. With 1 base removed from V and 4 bases from J, the gap between germline ends came to 21 bases. Per the germline V gene, CDR1 is SGHAT and CDR2 is FQNNGV. For the CDR3, the DNA is TGTGCCAGCAGCTTAGTGTCGGCCTGGGGGCTAAAAGCAGATACGCAGTATTTT. Translated, it gives CASSLVSAWGLKADTQYF.

The rearrangement joins TRBV6-5 to TRBJ1-6; tentative D call: TRBD1 (5 bases). Germline V gene data show CDR1 as MNHEY and CDR2 as SVGAGI. The length of the CDR3 is 14 residues. The ends were cut back, 5 bases at V and 10 bases at J, with 15 bases in the middle. The CDR3 region is CASSRGQRGSPLHF. CDR3 in DNA: TGTGCCAGCAGTCGAGGGCAGCGGGGCTCACCCCTCCACTTT.

The chain couples TRBV6-5 to TRBJ1-6; a possible D gene is TRBD1 (6 bases). Between the trimmed V and J ends, which lost 11 bases and 8 bases, there was a span of 13 bases. The germline gives CDR1 MNHEY, CDR2 SVGAGI. The CDR3 is 12 amino acids. The CDR3 coding sequence is TGTGCCGTAGGGAGGGGGGATTCACCCCTCCACTTT. Encoded protein: CAVGRGDSPLHF.

This chain uses TRBV5-6 with TRBJ1-2; TRBD1 agrees at 9 bases. The CDR3 totals 14 residues. Germline CDR1 reads SGHDT; CDR2 reads YYEEEE. Trimming took 1 base from V and 2 from J; bases not matched to a gene: 0. The CDR3 DNA sequence: TGTGCCAGCAGCTTGACAGGGGGCAACTATGGCTACACCTTC. Its protein is CASSLTGGNYGYTF.

The chain joins TRBV7-9 to TRBJ2-4; 12 positions agree with TRBD1. The CDR3 is made up of 18 amino acids. After removal of 6 bases from V and 3 bases from J, the junction contained 12 bases not matched to a gene. Germline-derived CDR1 and CDR2 are SEHNR and FQNEAQ (reference sequence). The CDR3 loop reads CASSPGQGAGESKNIQYF. Here the CDR3 DNA reads TGTGCCAGCAGTCCGGGACAGGGGGCTGGGGAAAGCAAAAACATTCAGTACTTC. Drawing the rest from reference TRBV7-9 and TRBJ2-4, the complete variable domain is DTGVSQNPRHKITKRGQNVTFRCDPISEHNRLYWYRQTLGQGPEFLTYFQNEAQLEKSRLLSDRFSAERPKGSFSTLEIQRTEQGDSAMYLCASSPGQGAGESKNIQYFGAGTRLSVL.

The V call is TRBV7-9, the J call TRBJ2-5, with TRBD1 matching over 9 bases. The V segment lost 6 bases and the J segment 4 bases; nucleotides outside the gene matches: 3. CDR1 is SEHNR, CDR2 FQNEAQ, per germline (reference sequence). The length of the CDR3 is 13 residues. The CDR3 DNA follows: TGTGCCAGCAGTCGGACAGGGGTAGAGACCCAGTACTTC. Protein sequence: CASSRTGVETQYF.

J is TRBJ1-2 and V is TRBV5-4; D gene uncertain. The ends were cut back, 0 bases at V and 2 bases at J, with 17 bases in the middle. Germline lookup yields CDR1 SGHNT and CDR2 YYREEE (reference sequence). The CDR3 has 17 residues. The CDR3 loop is CASSLESGEAANYGYTF. In DNA form, the CDR3 reads TGTGCCAGCAGCTTGGAATCCGGAGAGGCTGCGAACTATGGCTACACCTTC. The full variable domain, rest sourced from reference TRBV5-4 and TRBJ1-2, is ETGVTQSPTHLIKTRGQQVTLRCSSQSGHNTVSWYQQALGQGPQFIFQYYREEENGRGNFPPRFSGLQFPNYSSELNVNALELDDSALYLCASSLESGEAANYGYTFGSGTRLTVV.

The chain couples TRBV7-2 to TRBJ1-6; possibly TRBD1 for D (6 bases). Germline CDR1 reads SGHTA; CDR2 reads FQGNSA. The germline V and J ends were trimmed by 5 bases and 6 bases, with 14 bases remaining between them. CDR3 length: 15 residues. The CDR3 loop reads CASSRQGSVNSPLHF. CDR3 sequence (DNA): TGTGCCAGCAGCCGTCAGGGGTCGGTTAATTCACCCCTCCACTTT.

The J gene is TRBJ2-5, the V gene TRBV18; 9 positions match TRBD1. V lost 3 bases, J lost 10 bases, and 12 bases stayed unmatched. Germline V lookup: CDR1 KGHSH, CDR2 LQKENI. The CDR3 extends over 15 amino acids. In DNA, the CDR3 is TGTGCCAGCTCACCCCGGGACAGGGTGCCCCGTATCCAGTACTTC. Protein: CASSPRDRVPRIQYF.

In this sample, this clone turned up once. This chain joins TRBV5-4 and TRBJ2-1; TRBD1 matches at 7 bases. Losses at the gene ends were 4 bases for V and 2 bases for J; bases not matched to a gene: 9. Looked up from germline, CDR1 is SGHNT and CDR2 is YYREEE (reference sequence). The CDR3 runs 16 residues. CDR3 DNA: TGTGCCAGCAGCAGTACTTCCGGGACAGCCTACAATGAGCAGTTCTTC. It specifies CASSSTSGTAYNEQFF.

V and J are TRBV18 and TRBJ2-1; 9 positions agree with TRBD1. V shed 4 bases and J 3 bases; nucleotides not matched to a gene: 4. Germline values: CDR1 KGHSH, CDR2 LQKENI. The CDR3 loop spans 15 amino acids. In DNA form, the CDR3 reads TGTGCCAGCTCACAAGGACAGGGGTTCTACAATGAGCAGTTCTTC. Translating it yields CASSQGQGFYNEQFF.

The chain links TRBV18 to TRBJ2-1; 9 positions match TRBD2. The CDR3 has 13 amino acids. Germline CDR1 reads KGHSH; CDR2 reads LQKENI. Trimming cost V 6 bases and J 9 bases; bases outside gene matches: 6. The CDR3 is CASSPSGEGEQFF. CDR3 sequence (DNA): TGTGCCAGCTCTCCTAGCGGGGAGGGTGAGCAGTTCTTC.

The DNA of the CDR3 is TGCAGCGTGGGACACGGGGTGAACACTGAAGCTTTCTTT. Translating it yields CSVGHGVNTEAFF. The chain couples TRBV29-1 to TRBJ1-1, with D perhaps matching TRBD1 (6 bases). Trimming removed 6 bases from V and 0 bases from J, with 11 bases in between. The CDR3 consists of 13 residues. CDR1 and CDR2 (germline): SQVTM, ANQGSEA.

This clone was seen once. V gene TRBV9 combines with J gene TRBJ1-2; TRBD1 aligns across 8 bases. Germline loops: CDR1 SGDLS, CDR2 YYNGEE. With V trimmed by 0 bases and J by 7 bases, 5 bases remained unmatched. This CDR3 contains 14 residues. The CDR3 sequence: CASSVGQGMSGYTF. The CDR3 DNA follows: TGTGCCAGCAGCGTAGGACAGGGGATGTCTGGCTACACCTTC.

The CDR3 sequence is CASSEARGLPVAEAFF. The CDR3 bases are TGTGCCAGCAGTGAAGCGAGAGGCCTCCCGGTCGCTGAAGCTTTCTTT. The chain recombines TRBV2 with TRBJ1-1; D ambiguous. The V gene lost 0 bases and the J gene lost 6 bases, with 17 bases spanning the gap. Germline values: CDR1 SNHLY, CDR2 FYNNEI. This CDR3 has 16 amino acids.

V is TRBV11-2 and J is TRBJ2-7, with unresolved D. The V and J ends lost 4 bases and 1 base respectively, with 14 bases between them. This CDR3 is built from 15 residues. Germline assignment: CDR1 SGHAT and CDR2 FQNNGV. DNA of the CDR3: TGTGCCAGCAGCTCTGGTCCCCCGCGGTCCTACGAGCAGTACGTC. This sequence encodes CASSSGPPRSYEQYV.

This sequence joins TRBV2 and TRBJ1-5; a weak D match, TRBD1 (6 bases). Germline loops: CDR1 SNHLY, CDR2 FYNNEI. V lost 6 bases and J 4 bases, leaving 10 bases between the germline ends. The CDR3 contains 13 residues. CDR3 coding DNA: TGTGCCAGCAGCCAACAGGGTAATCAGCCCCAGCATTTT. Translating gives CASSQQGNQPQHF.

The gene calls are TRBV7-2 and TRBJ1-1; D is perhaps TRBD1 (6 bases). The length of the CDR3 is 12 residues. Looked up from germline, CDR1 is SGHTA and CDR2 is FQGNSA. CDR3 protein: CASGARNTEAFF. The CDR3 nucleotides read TGTGCTTCAGGGGCCCGGAACACTGAAGCTTTCTTT.